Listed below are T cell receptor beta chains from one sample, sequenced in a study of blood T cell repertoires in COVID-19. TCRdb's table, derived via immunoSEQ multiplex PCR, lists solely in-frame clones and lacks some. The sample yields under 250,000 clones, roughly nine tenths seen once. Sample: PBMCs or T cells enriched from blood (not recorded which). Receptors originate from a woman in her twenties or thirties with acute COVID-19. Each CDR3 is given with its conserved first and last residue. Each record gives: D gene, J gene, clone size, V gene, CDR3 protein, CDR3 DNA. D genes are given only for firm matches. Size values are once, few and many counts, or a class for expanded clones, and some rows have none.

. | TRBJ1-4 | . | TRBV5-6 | CASSLLNEKLFF | TGTGCCAGCAGCTTGTTAAATGAAAAACTGTTTTTT
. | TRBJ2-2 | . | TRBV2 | CASRGSRDNLPGELFF | TGTGCCAGCAGGGGTAGCCGGGACAATCTGCCCGGGGAGCTGTTTTTT
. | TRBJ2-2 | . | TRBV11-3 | CASSSQGPGAGELFF | TGTGCCAGCAGCTCCCAGGGACCGGGGGCCGGGGAGCTGTTTTTT
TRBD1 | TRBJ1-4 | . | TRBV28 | CASSLPGTGEEKLFF | TGTGCCAGCAGTTTACCCGGGACAGGGGAGGAAAAACTGTTTTTT
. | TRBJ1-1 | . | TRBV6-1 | CASSEAGARTEAFF | TGTGCCAGCAGTGAAGCGGGGGCGCGAACTGAAGCTTTCTTT
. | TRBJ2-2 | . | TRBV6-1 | CASSEGGTTINTGELFF | TGTGCCAGCAGTGAGGGCGGGACCACCATTAACACCGGGGAGCTGTTTTTT
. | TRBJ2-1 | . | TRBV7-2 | CASRPGTASLSVYNEQFF | TGTGCCAGCAGGCCCGGGACTGCTTCGTTGTCCGTCTACAATGAGCAGTTCTTC
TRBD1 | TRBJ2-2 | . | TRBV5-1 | CASSGTVLNTGELFF | TGCGCCAGCAGCGGGACAGTTCTGAACACCGGGGAGCTGTTTTTT
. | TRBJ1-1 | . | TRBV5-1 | CASSLAIPGRAEAFF | TGCGCCAGCAGCTTGGCGATCCCCGGGAGGGCTGAAGCTTTCTTT
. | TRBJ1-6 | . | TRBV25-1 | CASSEFGDGSPLHF | TGTGCCAGCAGTGAATTCGGGGATGGTTCACCCCTCCACTTT
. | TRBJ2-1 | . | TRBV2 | CASTRDVGGWAEQFF | TGTGCCAGCACTCGGGACGTTGGGGGCTGGGCTGAGCAGTTCTTC
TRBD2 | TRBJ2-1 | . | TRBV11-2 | CASSSGLAAHNEQFF | TGTGCCAGCAGCTCCGGACTAGCGGCACACAATGAGCAGTTCTTC
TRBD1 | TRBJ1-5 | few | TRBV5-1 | CASSIQGDQPQHF | TGCGCCAGCAGCATCCAGGGGGATCAGCCCCAGCATTTT
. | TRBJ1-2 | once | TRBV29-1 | CSAWTGGGYTF | TGCAGCGCGTGGACGGGAGGGGGCTACACCTTC
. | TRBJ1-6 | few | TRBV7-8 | CASSLAGQLRSPLHF | TGTGCCAGCAGCTTAGCAGGACAGTTGAGATCACCCCTCCACTTT
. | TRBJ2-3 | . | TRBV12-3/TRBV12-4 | CASTHSGDTQYF | TGTGCCAGCACCCACTCAGGAGATACGCAGTATTTT